A single sample gave rise to the 25 T cell receptor beta chains below, sequenced in a study of blood T cells in healthy people across ages. A second PCR of 7 to 11 cycles used a sample-barcoded 5' primer and a J-beta primer mix. TCRdb reprocessed the 5' RACE reads via MiXCR and lists one record per CDR3 protein. Here the sample spans 1.4 million or so distinct CDR3 sequences, 35% to 45% being singletons. Sequencing input: blood. Receptors were obtained from a woman under 30 in good health.

On this clonotype itself: A read error may account for a junction end that differs from germline. This rearrangement joins TRBV6-2 or TRBV6-3 to TRBJ1-2; D ambiguous. The length of the CDR3 is 13 residues. Germline lookup yields CDR1 MNHEY and CDR2 SVGEGT. The chain's CDR3 is CASSDSRQNGYTF. CDR3 nucleotide sequence: TGTGCCAGCAGTGACTCGAGGCAGAATGGCTACACCTTC.

This clonotype was detected only a few times. The chain carries TRBV5-1 and TRBJ2-1; 8 bases agree with TRBD2. This CDR3 contains 14 residues. Germline-derived CDR1 and CDR2 are SGHRS and YFSETQ. J lost 4 bases, V lost 6 bases, and 6 bases had no gene match. As DNA, the CDR3 is TGCGCCAGCAACCGACTAGCGCTTTACAATGAGCAGTTCTTC. Translation gives CASNRLALYNEQFF.

The chain employs TRBV7-9 and TRBJ1-5; tentatively, D is TRBD1 (5 bases). Trimming left V 6 bases short and J 0 bases short, with 15 bases between. Germline V gene data show CDR1 as SEHNR and CDR2 as FQNEAQ (reference sequence). The CDR3 sequence is 16 residues long. The CDR3 is CASSSTRGNSNQPQHF. The CDR3 nucleotides are TGTGCCAGCAGTTCCACGCGGGGGAATAGCAATCAGCCCCAGCATTTT.

The chain couples TRBV4-3 to TRBJ2-2, with 11 bases matching TRBD2. V dropped 4 bases and J dropped 1; count of bases not matched to a gene: 5. The germline V gene encodes CDR1 LGHNA and CDR2 YSLEER. This CDR3 spans 17 amino acids. CDR3 region: CASSRILAGGNTGELFF. The CDR3 DNA reads TGCGCCAGCAGCCGAATCCTAGCGGGGGGGAACACCGGGGAGCTGTTTTTT.

V and J are TRBV7-8 and TRBJ2-1; possible D gene TRBD2, 5 bases. CDR3 length equals 13 residues. From germline, CDR1 is SGHVS and CDR2 FQNEAQ. The V end lost 6 bases, the J end lost 9 bases, and 15 bases lay between the germline ends. CDR3 in DNA: TGTGCCAGCAGGTCTCGACTCGGGGTTGAGCAGTTCTTC. Translation gives CASRSRLGVEQFF.

V gene TRBV4-3 combines with J gene TRBJ2-1; D possibly corresponds to TRBD2 (5 bases). Germline V lookup: CDR1 LGHNA, CDR2 YSLEER. The CDR3 is 16 amino acids. V lost 3 bases and J 6 bases, leaving 18 bases between the germline ends. CDR3 coding DNA: TGCGCCAGCAGCCACCAGGTGGCTAGCTCCCGCAATGAGCAGTTCTTC. Translating it yields CASSHQVASSRNEQFF.

The chain uses TRBV14 and TRBJ2-4, with 14 nucleotides matching TRBD2. The J call may be wrong; the DNA end is better matched by TRBJ2-7. The CDR3 is 17 amino acids. Germline CDR1 SGHDN, CDR2 FVKESK. The CDR3 nucleotides read TGTGCCAGCAGCTCCGGGACTAGCGGGGGCATGCTCTACGAGCAGTACTTC. Its translation is CASSSGTSGGMLYEQYF.

The rearrangement links TRBV20-1 to TRBJ1-4; a possible D gene is TRBD1 (6 bases). V lost 1 base, J lost 8 bases, and 11 bases lay in between. The CDR3 loop spans 13 amino acids. CDR1 and CDR2 from the germline V gene are DFQATT and SNEGSKA (reference sequence). The CDR3 coding sequence is TGCAGTGCTAGAGCACAGGGAACGGAAAAACTGTTTTTT. Translating gives CSARAQGTEKLFF.

This clonotype was counted between two and nine times. The gene calls are TRBV7-9 and TRBJ1-5; 9 bases match TRBD1. Germline loops: CDR1 SEHNR, CDR2 FQNEAQ (reference sequence). This CDR3 comprises 17 residues. J was trimmed by 2 bases and V by 1 base; bases with no gene match: 6. The CDR3 DNA reads TGTGCCAGCAGCTTAGGGACAGGGGTTGATGGCAATCAGCCCCAGCATTTT. Translated: CASSLGTGVDGNQPQHF.

The chain is built from TRBV27 and TRBJ2-3; D may be TRBD2 (5 bases). The CDR3 contains 16 residues. Germline V lookup: CDR1 MNHEY, CDR2 SMNVEV (reference sequence). Trimming removed 5 bases at V and 0 bases at J, with 15 bases between. The CDR3 loop is CASSTLWRTSTDTQYF. The CDR3 region has the DNA TGTGCCAGCAGTACCCTCTGGCGGACTAGCACAGATACGCAGTATTTT.

This clonotype has only one observation. One junction end disagrees with the germline gene, perhaps due to a read error. This chain links TRBV28 with TRBJ2-3; D gene ambiguous. Germline V gene data show CDR1 as MDHEN and CDR2 as SYDVKM. CDR3 length: 17 amino acids. Written as DNA, the CDR3 is TGTGCCTGCAGTTTAGCCCCTGACACCTCTAGCACAGATACGCAGTATTTT. Translation: CACSLAPDTSSTDTQYF.

This clonotype was seen only a few times. CDR3 loop: CASSKPDSEAFF. The CDR3 nucleotides read TGTGCCAGCAGTAAACCCGACAGTGAGGCTTTCTTT. The V gene is TRBV21-1, the J gene TRBJ1-1. TRBV21-1 is designated a pseudogene. This CDR3 region has 12 residues.

The chain joins TRBV27 to TRBJ1-5; D gene ambiguous. The CDR3 totals 16 residues. CDR1 and CDR2 from the germline V gene are MNHEY and SMNVEV (reference sequence). Trimming pared 0 bases from V and 2 bases from J, leaving 11 bases between. The CDR3 region is CASSLSFQRGNQPQHF. CDR3 DNA: TGTGCCAGCAGTTTATCGTTCCAGCGTGGCAATCAGCCCCAGCATTTT.

This clonotype occurred a few times. The chain is built from TRBV28 and TRBJ2-3; 8 bases are a match to TRBD2. The CDR3 totals 18 residues. V trimming: 8 bases; J trimming: 1 base; junction bases outside the gene matches: 17. Germline V lookup: CDR1 MDHEN, CDR2 SYDVKM. This chain's CDR3 is CASVPSRGLAGGTDTQYF. For the CDR3, the DNA is TGTGCCAGCGTCCCTTCACGAGGGCTAGCGGGCGGCACAGATACGCAGTATTTT. Looking up the rest from reference TRBV28 and TRBJ2-3 gives the full variable domain: DVKVTQSSRYLVKRTGEKVFLECVQDMDHENMFWYRQDPGLGLRLIYFSYDVKMKEKGDIPEGYSVSREKKERFSLILESASTNQTSMYLCASVPSRGLAGGTDTQYFGPGTRLTVL.

A few counts support this clonotype. The V and J genes are TRBV4-1 and TRBJ1-2; 11 nucleotides agree with TRBD1. CDR1 is MGHRA, CDR2 YSYEKL, per germline. This CDR3 region has 15 residues. With 3 bases clipped from V and 8 bases from J, the junction kept 8 bases outside the gene matches. The CDR3 nucleotides are TGCGCCAGCAGCCACAGGGACAGGGGGTGGGAAGGCTACACCTTC. It translates to CASSHRDRGWEGYTF.

V gene TRBV4-1 combines with J gene TRBJ2-1, with D possibly matching TRBD1 (6 bases). The better agreement between TRBJ2-7 and the DNA end casts doubt on the J call. CDR1 is MGHRA, CDR2 YSYEKL, per germline. CDR3 length: 16 amino acids. The CDR3 coding sequence is TGCGCCAGCAGACTAACAGGGTTGAGCTCCTACAATGAGCAGTACTTC. This gives the protein CASRLTGLSSYNEQYF.

This clonotype occurred a few times. The chain couples TRBV29-1 to TRBJ1-2; D not certain. CDR3 size: 12 residues. The V end lost 7 bases, the J end lost 7 bases, and 16 bases lay between the germline ends. Germline V gene data show CDR1 as SQVTM and CDR2 as ANQGSEA. CDR3 sequence reads: CSAGPEDSGYTF. In DNA, the CDR3 is TGCAGCGCCGGGCCGGAGGATAGTGGCTACACCTTC.

The chain is built from TRBV5-1 and TRBJ2-1, with TRBD1 matching 7 bases. The J call is uncertain, as TRBJ2-7 better fits the DNA end. Germline V gene sequence: CDR1 SGHRS, CDR2 YFSETQ. This CDR3 is built from 15 residues. CDR3 protein: CASYGDSSSYNEQYF. CDR3 DNA: TGCGCCAGCTACGGGGACAGTAGCTCCTACAATGAGCAGTACTTC.

J is TRBJ2-7 and V is TRBV20-1; weak D call: TRBD1 (6 bases). Trimming pared 4 bases from V and 2 bases from J, leaving 18 bases between. The CDR3 runs 15 residues. Germline values: CDR1 DFQATT, CDR2 SNEGSKA (reference sequence). The CDR3 coding sequence is TGCAGTGCTACCCTACCACGGGACACCACCTACGAGCAGTACTTC. Encoded protein: CSATLPRDTTYEQYF.

V gene TRBV20-1 combines with J gene TRBJ2-1; 7 bases align to TRBD1. The germline gives CDR1 DFQATT, CDR2 SNEGSKA (reference sequence). The CDR3 extends over 14 amino acids. With V trimmed by 4 bases and J by 7 bases, 10 bases remained unmatched. The CDR3 protein is CSAIDREKRNEQFF. In DNA, the CDR3 is TGCAGTGCTATCGACAGGGAGAAAAGGAATGAGCAGTTCTTC.

The rearrangement links TRBV5-1 to TRBJ1-2, with TRBD1 matching over 9 bases. Germline V gene lookup returns CDR1 SGHRS and CDR2 YFSETQ. This CDR3 contains 17 residues. V shed 1 base, J shed 7 bases, and the junction held 14 bases outside the gene matches. The chain's CDR3 is CASSLFGQGFESGGYTF. CDR3 nucleotide sequence: TGCGCCAGCAGCTTGTTCGGACAGGGGTTTGAATCTGGTGGCTACACCTTC.

About this clonotype: An end of the junction does not agree with germline; a read error may underlie this. The J gene is TRBJ1-2, the V gene TRBV10-3, with 10 bases aligning to TRBD1. The length of the CDR3 is 16 residues. Germline V gives CDR1 ENHRY, CDR2 SYGVKD. For the CDR3, the DNA is TGCGCCATCAGTGAGTCTAGGGACAGGGGTACCTATGGCTACACCTTC. This translates into CAISESRDRGTYGYTF.

This clonotype came up a few times. The chain carries TRBV28 and TRBJ2-3, with D unclear. Trimming removed 3 bases at V and 0 bases at J, with 19 bases between. This CDR3 has 18 residues. Germline values: CDR1 MDHEN, CDR2 SYDVKM. CDR3: CASSLPRDKIPSTDTQYF. Here the CDR3 DNA reads TGTGCCAGCAGTTTGCCCAGAGACAAAATACCTAGCACAGATACGCAGTATTTT.

V and J are TRBV20-1 and TRBJ2-1; possible D gene TRBD2, 5 bases. The DNA matches TRBJ2-7 better at its end, which makes the J call doubtful. CDR1 and CDR2 from the germline V gene are DFQATT and SNEGSKA (reference sequence). The CDR3 has 13 amino acids. The CDR3 sequence is CSARPSRYNEQYF. CDR3 DNA sequence: TGCAGTGCTAGGCCTAGCCGATACAATGAGCAGTACTTC.

This clonotype has more than one count but fewer than ten. The chain combines TRBV7-9 with TRBJ1-2; 8 bases match TRBD1. V lost 5 bases to trimming and J lost 4 bases; unmatched junction nucleotides: 9. The CDR3 length is 15 residues. The germline gives CDR1 SEHNR, CDR2 FQNEAQ (reference sequence). The CDR3 coding sequence is TGTGCCAGCAGCCTGGGGGGACAGGCGATCTATGGCTACACCTTC. Protein product: CASSLGGQAIYGYTF.